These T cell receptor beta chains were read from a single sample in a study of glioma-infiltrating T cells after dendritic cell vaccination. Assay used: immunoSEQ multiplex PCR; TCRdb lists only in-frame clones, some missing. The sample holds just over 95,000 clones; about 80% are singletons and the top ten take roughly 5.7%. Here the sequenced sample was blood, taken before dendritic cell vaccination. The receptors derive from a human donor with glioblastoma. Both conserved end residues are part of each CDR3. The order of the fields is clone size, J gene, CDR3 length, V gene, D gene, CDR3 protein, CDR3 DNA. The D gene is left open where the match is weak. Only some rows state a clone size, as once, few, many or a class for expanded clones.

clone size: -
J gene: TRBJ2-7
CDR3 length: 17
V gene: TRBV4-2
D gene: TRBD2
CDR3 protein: CASSLETTSGGPYEQYF
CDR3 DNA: TGTGCCAGCAGCCTCGAAACGACTAGCGGGGGACCCTACGAGCAGTACTTC

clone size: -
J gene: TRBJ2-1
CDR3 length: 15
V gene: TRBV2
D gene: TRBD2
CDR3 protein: CASTERSGRINEQFF
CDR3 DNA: TGTGCCAGCACCGAGCGTAGCGGGAGAATAAATGAGCAGTTCTTC

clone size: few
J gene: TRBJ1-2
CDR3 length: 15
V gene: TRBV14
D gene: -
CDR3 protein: CASSQDEGSVYGYTF
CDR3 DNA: TGTGCCAGCAGCCAAGATGAGGGTTCAGTCTATGGCTACACCTTC

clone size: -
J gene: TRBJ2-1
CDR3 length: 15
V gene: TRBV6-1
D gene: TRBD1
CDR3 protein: CASSEAGTVYNEQFF
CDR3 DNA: TGTGCCAGCAGTGAAGCGGGGACAGTCTACAATGAGCAGTTCTTC

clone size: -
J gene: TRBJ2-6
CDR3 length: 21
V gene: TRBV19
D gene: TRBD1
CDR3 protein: CASSIDRWGTGGVSGANVLTF
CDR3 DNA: TGTGCCAGTAGTATAGATCGTTGGGGGACAGGGGGCGTATCTGGGGCCAACGTCCTGACTTTC

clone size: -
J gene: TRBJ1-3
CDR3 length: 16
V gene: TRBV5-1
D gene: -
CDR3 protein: CASSVGFEGSGNTIYF
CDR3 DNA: TGCGCCAGCAGCGTGGGATTCGAGGGCTCTGGAAACACCATATATTTT

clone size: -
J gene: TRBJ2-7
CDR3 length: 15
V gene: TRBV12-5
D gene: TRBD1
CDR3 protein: CASGLARQGSYEQYF
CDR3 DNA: TGTGCTAGTGGTTTGGCCCGACAGGGCTCCTACGAGCAGTACTTC

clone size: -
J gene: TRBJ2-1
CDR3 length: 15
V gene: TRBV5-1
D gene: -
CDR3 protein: CASSLGGSSYNEQFF
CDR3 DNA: TGCGCCAGCAGCTTGGGAGGTAGCTCCTACAATGAGCAGTTCTTC

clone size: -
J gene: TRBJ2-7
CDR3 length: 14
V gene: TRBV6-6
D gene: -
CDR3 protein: CASSYQGSSYEQYF
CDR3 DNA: TGTGCCAGCAGTTACCAGGGGTCCTCCTACGAGCAGTACTTC

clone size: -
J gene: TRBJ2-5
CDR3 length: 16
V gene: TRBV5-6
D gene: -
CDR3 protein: CASSSLGSGLQETQYF
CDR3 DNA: TGTGCCAGCAGCTCACTGGGTAGCGGACTACAAGAGACCCAGTACTTC

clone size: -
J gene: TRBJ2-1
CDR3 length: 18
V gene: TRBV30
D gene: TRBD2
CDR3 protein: CAWSVLGFLAATYNEQFF
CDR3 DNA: TGTGCCTGGAGTGTACTAGGTTTTCTAGCGGCGACCTACAATGAGCAGTTCTTC